The 30 T cell receptor beta chains given below trace back to one sample, sequenced in a study of cytomegalovirus exposure and HLA in healthy donors. The PCR contained 60 Vbeta and 13 Jbeta primers. Sequenced by immunoSEQ multiplex PCR; TCRdb stores in-frame clones only, minus some. This sample has roughly 140,000 clones, with approximately 83% found just once. Sequenced: PBMCs. All receptors come from a woman in her thirties or forties in good health and CMV-seronegative.

This rearrangement joins TRBV9 to TRBJ2-3, with D unclear. V was pared by 5 bases and J by 2 bases, with 6 bases between. From germline, CDR1 is SGDLS and CDR2 YYNGEE. The CDR3 has 12 residues. CDR3 nucleotides: TGTGCCAGCAGGGCCATCACAGATACGCAGTATTTT. It translates to CASRAITDTQYF.

This chain joins TRBV6-6 and TRBJ1-1; D is uncertain. V lost 7 bases and J lost 4, with 16 bases in between. CDR1 and CDR2 from the germline V gene are MNHNY and SVGAGI (reference sequence). The CDR3 extends over 14 amino acids. CDR3 residues: CASTRTEGATEAFF. In DNA form, the CDR3 reads TGTGCCAGCACTCGAACGGAGGGCGCCACTGAAGCTTTCTTT.

The CDR3 spells CASSSSGGGTEAFF. CDR3 nucleotide sequence: TGTGCCAGCAGCTCTTCAGGGGGCGGCACTGAAGCTTTCTTT. The chain is built from TRBV11-3 and TRBJ1-1; 8 nucleotides line up with TRBD1. V dropped 4 bases and J dropped 4; count of bases not matched to a gene: 5. CDR3 length equals 14 residues. Germline V lookup: CDR1 SGHNT, CDR2 YENEEA.

V is TRBV2 and J is TRBJ2-2; unclear D gene. V dropped 5 bases and J dropped 5 bases, with 12 bases sitting between them. CDR3 length: 14 amino acids. Per germline, CDR1 SNHLY and CDR2 FYNNEI. This chain's CDR3 is CASSISRSTGELFF. The CDR3 DNA follows: TGTGCCAGCAGTATTAGTAGATCGACCGGGGAGCTGTTTTTT.

The rearrangement links TRBV5-6 to TRBJ1-6, with 9 bases lining up with TRBD1. This CDR3 contains 15 residues. The V gene's germline CDR1 is SGHDT and CDR2 YYEEEE. V gave up 3 bases and J gave up 5 bases; unmatched junction bases: 3. Here the CDR3 DNA reads TGTGCCAGCAGCTACCGGGACAGGGATAATTCACCCCTCCACTTT. It codes for CASSYRDRDNSPLHF.

This clone was recorded once. The rearrangement links TRBV30 to TRBJ2-7; D gene unclear. CDR3 length: 11 residues. Deletions cut 2 bases from V and 3 bases from J, with 5 bases between. Germline lookup yields CDR1 GTSNPN and CDR2 SVGIG (reference sequence). This CDR3 reads CAWSNFYEQYF. Written as DNA, the CDR3 is TGTGCCTGGAGTAACTTCTACGAGCAGTACTTC.

The chain uses TRBV7-8 and TRBJ2-3, with D tentatively TRBD2 (6 bases). Germline CDR1 is SGHVS and CDR2 is FQNEAQ. V was pared by 6 bases and J by 2 bases, with 21 bases between. This CDR3 has 17 residues. In nucleotides, the CDR3 is TGTGCCAGCAGTCGGAGACGGCTGGCGGGACCCACAGATACGCAGTATTTT. As protein: CASSRRRLAGPTDTQYF.

This clone appeared once. This sequence joins TRBV19 and TRBJ2-7; maybe TRBD2 (6 bases). Per germline, CDR1 LNHDA and CDR2 SQIVND (reference sequence). The CDR3 covers 15 residues. The V gene lost 3 bases and the J gene lost 0 bases, with 12 bases spanning the gap. This CDR3 is CASSMEGLSSYEQYF. The DNA for the CDR3 is TGTGCCAGTAGTATGGAGGGCCTGAGCTCCTACGAGCAGTACTTC.

This clone has a handful of counts. This sequence joins TRBV14 and TRBJ1-1, with D unresolved. The CDR3 extends over 16 amino acids. V gave up 0 bases and J gave up 1 base, with 12 bases separating them. Per germline, CDR1 SGHDN and CDR2 FVKESK. The CDR3 here is CASSQDLQVGNTEAFF. In DNA form, the CDR3 reads TGTGCCAGCAGCCAAGACCTCCAGGTCGGGAACACTGAAGCTTTCTTT.

This clone has just one count. The V gene is TRBV29-1, the J gene TRBJ1-1; D possibly corresponds to TRBD1 (5 bases). Germline values: CDR1 SQVTM, CDR2 ANQGSEA. V lost 7 bases and J 0 bases, leaving 12 bases between the germline ends. The CDR3 runs 13 residues. The CDR3 DNA follows: TGCAGCGAACGACAGACCTTGAACACTGAAGCTTTCTTT. Translating it yields CSERQTLNTEAFF.

This sequence joins TRBV19 and TRBJ2-7; 9 nucleotides match TRBD1. This CDR3 region has 14 residues. CDR1 LNHDA and CDR2 SQIVND come from the germline V gene (reference sequence). The trim removed 6 bases at V and 4 bases at J, leaving 7 bases unmatched. CDR3 amino acids: CASSPGTGTYEQYF. The CDR3 nucleotides are TGTGCCAGTAGCCCCGGGACAGGGACATACGAGCAGTACTTC.

V and J are TRBV14 and TRBJ1-4; possible D gene TRBD1, 5 bases. The ends were cut back, 10 bases at V and 4 bases at J, with 16 bases in the middle. This CDR3 is 14 amino acids long. CDR1 and CDR2 from the germline V gene are SGHDN and FVKESK. CDR3 DNA: TGTGCCATCAGGGAGGGACGGGGTAATGAAAAACTGTTTTTT. Translation: CAIREGRGNEKLFF. The complete variable domain, with remaining parts taken from reference TRBV14 and TRBJ1-4, reads EAGVTQFPSHSVIEKGQTVTLRCDPISGHDNLYWYRRVMGKEIKFLLHFVKESKQDESGMPNNRFLAERTGGTYSTLKVQPAELEDSGVYFCAIREGRGNEKLFFGSGTQLSVL.

This clone was counted a few times. The gene calls are TRBV5-1 and TRBJ2-7; 7 bases fit TRBD2. CDR3 size: 15 residues. Germline trimming cut 0 bases from V and 4 bases from J; bases unmatched to any gene: 7. The V gene's germline CDR1 is SGHRS and CDR2 YFSETQ. The CDR3 DNA sequence: TGCGCCAGCAGCTTGGGGCTAGCGGAGGTATACGAGCAGTACTTC. This codes for CASSLGLAEVYEQYF.

The table lists this clone with a few counts. V and J are TRBV5-4 and TRBJ1-5, with D perhaps TRBD1 (5 bases). Per germline, CDR1 SGHNT and CDR2 YYREEE (reference sequence). The CDR3 is 14 residues long. V lost 0 bases and J 4 bases, leaving 8 bases between the germline ends. The CDR3 reads CASSLGQSNQPQHF. CDR3 sequence (DNA): TGTGCCAGCAGCTTGGGACAGAGTAATCAGCCCCAGCATTTT.

This clone was seen a handful of times. The gene calls are TRBV28 and TRBJ2-1, with 13 bases identical to TRBD2. After removal of 2 bases from V and 11 bases from J, the junction contained 9 bases not matched to a gene. The CDR3 is 16 residues long. Germline-derived CDR1 and CDR2 are MDHEN and SYDVKM. DNA of the CDR3: TGTGCCAGCAGTTTACCGGGGACTAGCGGGGTTGATAAGCAGTTCTTC. Protein product: CASSLPGTSGVDKQFF.

J is TRBJ1-6 and V is TRBV18; TRBD1 is a possible D gene (6 bases). V lost 3 bases to trimming and J lost 4 bases, with 13 bases between them. This CDR3 contains 16 residues. Per germline, CDR1 KGHSH and CDR2 LQKENI. CDR3 sequence reads: CASSPGGGQYNSPLHF. The CDR3, as DNA: TGTGCCAGCTCACCGGGTGGCGGACAGTATAATTCACCCCTCCACTTT.

This sequence joins TRBV19 and TRBJ1-2; TRBD1 aligns across 10 bases. Germline V lookup: CDR1 LNHDA, CDR2 SQIVND (reference sequence). J lost 7 bases, V lost 3 bases, and 2 bases had no gene match. The CDR3 contains 13 residues. The chain's CDR3 is CASSIDRGPGYTF. Written as DNA, the CDR3 is TGTGCCAGTAGTATCGACAGGGGGCCTGGCTACACCTTC.

This chain links TRBV5-1 with TRBJ2-7; tentative D call: TRBD1 (6 bases). This CDR3 region has 15 residues. Germline-derived CDR1 and CDR2 are SGHRS and YFSETQ. The V end lost 4 bases, the J end lost 2 bases, and 16 bases lay between the germline ends. The CDR3: CASSLGHTNTYEQYF. The CDR3 region has the DNA TGCGCCAGCAGCCTGGGACACACGAACACCTACGAGCAGTACTTC. Full variable domain (outside the CDR3, taken from reference TRBV5-1 and TRBJ2-7): KAGVTQTPRYLIKTRGQQVTLSCSPISGHRSVSWYQQTPGQGLQFLFEYFSETQRNKGNFPGRFSGRQFSNSRSEMNVSTLELGDSALYLCASSLGHTNTYEQYFGPGTRLTVT.

The rearrangement uses TRBV6-5 and TRBJ1-1; D is undetermined. The CDR3 extends over 14 amino acids. The ends were cut back, 0 bases at V and 7 bases at J, with 12 bases in the middle. The germline V gene encodes CDR1 MNHEY and CDR2 SVGAGI. CDR3 in amino acids: CASSYSRSESEAFF. CDR3 sequence (DNA): TGTGCCAGCAGTTACTCCAGGTCAGAGAGTGAAGCTTTCTTT.

This chain links TRBV28 with TRBJ1-1; 7 bases agree with TRBD1. Germline V gene lookup returns CDR1 MDHEN and CDR2 SYDVKM. This CDR3 spans 13 amino acids. Trimming took 11 bases from V and 4 from J; bases not matched to a gene: 10. This chain's CDR3 is CAGLDGDSTEAFF. The CDR3 nucleotides are TGTGCCGGTTTGGACGGGGACAGCACTGAAGCTTTCTTT.

This rearrangement joins TRBV5-1 to TRBJ1-5; D may be TRBD1 (5 bases). Germline V gene sequence: CDR1 SGHRS, CDR2 YFSETQ. This CDR3 has 14 residues. The germline V and J ends were trimmed by 0 bases and 4 bases, with 8 bases remaining between them. The CDR3 nucleotides are TGCGCCAGCAGCTTGGGGGGCGGAAATCAGCCCCAGCATTTT. Its protein product is CASSLGGGNQPQHF.

The CDR3 DNA reads as TGCGCCAGCAGCCTAGCGGGGGGGTCCACAGATACGCAGTATTTT. Its translation: CASSLAGGSTDTQYF. The rearrangement uses TRBV5-1 and TRBJ2-3; 12 nucleotides match TRBD2. Germline V lookup: CDR1 SGHRS, CDR2 YFSETQ. This CDR3 is 15 amino acids long. V dropped 4 bases and J dropped 2; count of bases not matched to a gene: 2.

The chain carries TRBV10-3 and TRBJ2-3; perhaps TRBD2 as D (6 bases). V lost 4 bases and J lost 3, with 11 bases in between. Germline CDR1 is ENHRY and CDR2 is SYGVKD. The CDR3 runs to 14 residues. The CDR3 bases are TGTGCCATCAGTGGGACTACAACAACAGATACGCAGTATTTT. This sequence encodes CAISGTTTTDTQYF.

The chain's CDR3 is CASSPLGGGDTEAFF. CDR3 DNA sequence: TGTGCCAGCAGCCCCTTGGGGGGAGGGGACACTGAAGCTTTCTTT. The V call is TRBV5-4, the J call TRBJ1-1, with D tentatively TRBD1 (5 bases). The CDR3 contains 15 residues. V dropped 4 bases and J dropped 3 bases, with 16 bases sitting between them. CDR1 and CDR2 (germline): SGHNT, YYREEE (reference sequence).

This chain connects TRBV5-4 to TRBJ1-1; D might be TRBD1 (6 bases). Trimming left V 1 base short and J 1 base short, with 8 bases between. This CDR3 is built from 14 residues. The germline gives CDR1 SGHNT, CDR2 YYREEE (reference sequence). The CDR3 region has the DNA TGTGCCAGCAGCTTGACAGGGTGGAACACTGAAGCTTTCTTT. Its translation is CASSLTGWNTEAFF.

This clone appeared a few times. CDR3 loop: CASSQTGRRAFF. The CDR3 coding sequence is TGTGCCAGCAGCCAGACTGGTAGGCGAGCTTTCTTT. V gene TRBV6-1 combines with J gene TRBJ1-1, with D unresolved. Trimming shortened V by 6 bases and J by 10 bases, and 15 bases separated the two germline ends. The CDR3 totals 12 residues. CDR1 and CDR2 (germline): MNHNS, SASEGT.

The chain carries TRBV18 and TRBJ2-7; no clear D. The CDR3 is 15 residues long. Trimming removed 0 bases from V and 2 bases from J, with 11 bases in between. Germline CDR1 reads KGHSH; CDR2 reads LQKENI. The CDR3 region is CASSPPNEVPYEQYF. The CDR3 nucleotides are TGTGCCAGCTCACCACCGAATGAGGTTCCCTACGAGCAGTACTTC. The full variable domain, its missing parts supplied by reference TRBV18 and TRBJ2-7, is NAGVMQNPRHLVRRRGQEARLRCSPMKGHSHVYWYRQLPEEGLKFMVYLQKENIIDESGMPKERFSAEFPKEGPSILRIQQVVRGDSAAYFCASSPPNEVPYEQYFGPGTRLTVT.

The rearrangement links TRBV19 to TRBJ1-4; TRBD1 is a possible D gene (5 bases). Germline CDR1 and CDR2: LNHDA and SQIVND (reference sequence). The CDR3 has 13 residues. Trimming removed 8 bases from V and 4 bases from J, with 11 bases in between. Written as DNA, the CDR3 is TGTGCCAGTTCAGACAGAAATAATGAAAAACTGTTTTTT. Residues: CASSDRNNEKLFF.

This clone was seen only once. The V gene is TRBV7-8, the J gene TRBJ2-5, with a tentative D call TRBD2 (6 bases). The CDR3 consists of 17 residues. Germline CDR1 is SGHVS and CDR2 is FQNEAQ. The V and J ends lost 2 bases and 5 bases respectively, with 21 bases between them. CDR3 amino acids: CASSLWGTRKGSETQYF. For the CDR3, the DNA is TGTGCCAGCAGCTTATGGGGGACTCGAAAGGGATCGGAGACCCAGTACTTC.

The chain recombines TRBV7-6 with TRBJ1-1, with a weak D call TRBD1 (6 bases). With 5 bases removed from V and 1 base from J, the gap between germline ends came to 17 bases. Germline CDR1 and CDR2: SGHVS and FNYEAQ. The CDR3 sequence is 16 residues long. The CDR3 reads CASSPETGRTNTEAFF. DNA of the CDR3: TGTGCCAGCAGCCCCGAGACAGGTCGGACGAACACTGAAGCTTTCTTT.